Here is one T cell receptor beta chain with its context. What it binds is unknown. Each patient came to thyroid surgery without any prior treatment (of any kind). This specimen comes from a study of metastatic and nonmetastatic thyroid tumors. Study background: Both malignant and benign thyroid patients supplied peripheral blood and tumor or nodule tissue samples, across which the repertoires of these patients were then compared. Broader study findings: Significantly higher TCR beta diversity was reportedly seen in malignant thyroid tumors than benign nodules, in blood and tumor.

In the authors' workflow: CDR3 was compared across clinicopathological groups, and the resulting differences were used to build a distant-metastasis classifier for papillary thyroid cancer. Using MiXCR, TCRdb reanalyzed the PCR reads. The V and J calls shown here were made by TCRdb, not taken from the authors' results. The table has about 37,000 clones, about 26% seen once; the top ten hold roughly a tenth. Looked up from germline, CDR1 is GTSNPN and CDR2 is SVGIG (reference sequence). The CDR3 extends over 14 amino acids. With V trimmed by 1 base and J by 1 base, 2 bases remained unmatched. This TCR was sampled from a male donor with papillary thyroid cancer or a benign thyroid nodule (not recorded which). Some clones in this sample may be carry-over from other donors' samples. The chain carries TRBV30 and TRBJ2-7; TRBD1 agrees at 9 bases. Material: blood. The CDR3 spells CAWSAGQGSYEQYF. The CDR3 bases are TGTGCCTGGAGTGCGGGACAGGGTTCCTACGAGCAGTACTTC.